This T cell receptor beta chain derives from a study of OX40 agonist ivuxolimab in advanced cancers. Background for the entire study: Ivuxolimab was a fully human IgG2 agonistic monoclonal antibody targeting the costimulatory receptor OX40 (CD134). In the dose-escalation cohort, roughly 80% of patients were male, and the mean age was approximately 60 years, with a range of roughly 20 to 85. The monotherapy dose-escalation portion (N of about 50 patients) of the phase I ivuxolimab trial is reported in the paper. Peripheral TCRbeta sequencing aimed to test whether ivuxolimab altered TCR sequence diversity and caused clonal T-cell expansion. Partial responses occurred in three dose-escalation patients: two with cutaneous melanoma and one with hepatocellular carcinoma. Intravenous ivuxolimab was administered to patients every 2 weeks at six dose levels: 0.01, 0.1, 0.3, 1.5, 3 and 10 mg/kg. Among the roughly 54 dose-escalation patients, roughly 20 had hepatocellular carcinoma, roughly 15 melanoma, 9 renal cell carcinoma and 9 head and neck cancer. Patients were allowed to have had prior anti-PD-1, anti-PD-L1 or anti-CTLA-4 therapy, and 40% of the dose-escalation patients had previously received checkpoint inhibitors. Study-wide conclusions, independent of this receptor: After ivuxolimab, more expanded clones were found on average in CD8+ T cells than in CD4+ T cells. Low levels of normalized T-cell clonal expansion were also seen in some patients who did not respond. In partial responders in the 0.1-3.0 mg/kg groups, normalized peripheral clonal expansion was found to be among the lowest, especially among CD8+ T cells. At doses of 0.1 to 3.0 mg/kg, clonal expansion of both CD4+ and CD8+ T cells in blood was seen between baseline and week 6. The antigen specificity of the peripheral T cells that underwent clonal expansion was not determined.

For sequencing of the TCRbeta CDR3 region, genomic DNA was extracted from the sorted cells. TCRbeta CDR3 regions were sequenced using the immunoSEQ Assay. As stored in TCRdb, this immuneACCESS dataset retains in-frame rearrangements with V and J assigned. A fraction of the clones does not appear; measured against another copy, unresolved V genes explain less than half of the discrepancy, and the remainder lacks a known reason. The sample profile shows under 40,000 clones; roughly 79% of them were found once. The top ten constitute around 1.5% of the sample. The trial excluded patients who had a history of autoimmune disease or who were on systemic immunosuppression. Peripheral blood for TCR sequencing was collected from all dose cohorts at baseline, on cycle 4 day 1, and on cycle 7 day 1. Samples were obtained from an open-label, multicenter, first-in-human phase I dose-escalation trial of ivuxolimab. Adults with locally advanced or metastatic melanoma, renal cell carcinoma, hepatocellular carcinoma or head and neck squamous cell carcinoma were enrolled in the trial. Before TCR sequencing, CD4+ T cells and CD8+ T cells were sorted from peripheral blood as separate populations.

Concerning this clone: Its specific antigen is unknown. Base qualities were left out, and no much larger clone turns up one base away.

From its cysteine to its phenylalanine, the CDR3 spans 12 amino acids. Only the CDR3 DNA is retained, 36 bases long and in frame from the first base. V is clipped by 4 bases and J by 4 bases, and the sequence between their germline boundaries is 6 bases long. CDR1 and CDR2 are read off the germline V gene (reference sequence) as SEHNR and FQNEAQ. The TCR comes from an adult with an advanced solid tumor such as melanoma, head and neck, liver or kidney cancer. Sequencing used CD4+ or CD8+ T cells sorted from blood, obtained in a trial of the OX40 agonist ivuxolimab. This chain is built from TRBV7-9 and TRBJ2-3; the D gene cannot be named for sure. The CDR3 corresponds to CASSYRADTQYF. The sequenced DNA is TGTGCCAGCAGCTATCGAGCAGATACGCAGTATTTT.